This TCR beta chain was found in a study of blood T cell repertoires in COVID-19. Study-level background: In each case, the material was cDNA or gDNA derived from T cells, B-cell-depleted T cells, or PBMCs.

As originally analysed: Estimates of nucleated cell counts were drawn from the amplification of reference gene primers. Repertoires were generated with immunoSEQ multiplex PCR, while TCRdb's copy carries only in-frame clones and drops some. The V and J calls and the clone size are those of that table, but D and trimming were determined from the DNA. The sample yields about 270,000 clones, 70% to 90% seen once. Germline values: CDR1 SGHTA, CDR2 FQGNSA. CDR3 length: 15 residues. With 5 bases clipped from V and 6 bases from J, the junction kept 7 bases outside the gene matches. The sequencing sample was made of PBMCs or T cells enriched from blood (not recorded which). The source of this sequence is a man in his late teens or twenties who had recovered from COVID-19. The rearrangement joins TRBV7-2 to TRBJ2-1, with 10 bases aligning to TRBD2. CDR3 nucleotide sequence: TGTGCCAGCAGCGCTAGCGGGGGCCCCTTCAATGAGCAGTTCTTC. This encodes CASSASGGPFNEQFF.